Shown below are 23 T cell receptor beta chains from a single sample sequenced in a study of T cells in Graves' hyperthyroidism and ophthalmopathy. RNA transcripts provided the source from which TCR beta CDR3 regions were amplified. First-round RT-PCR with HTBI primers amplified the TCR CDR3 region. TCRdb processed the multiplex PCR reads anew with MiXCR; each CDR3 protein has one entry. The repertoire includes 490,000 or so distinct CDR3 sequences, 15% to 20% of them detected once, and 45% to 50% sits in the top ten. The sample comprised blood. These receptors originate from a man in his forties or fifties with Graves' ophthalmopathy.

Ten or more counts support this clonotype. This chain connects TRBV12-3 or TRBV12-4 to TRBJ2-3; no clear D. This CDR3 is 15 amino acids long. V was shortened by 3 bases and J by 0 bases, with 10 bases between the two germline ends. The CDR3 region is CASSLWQESTDTQYF. CDR3 DNA sequence: TGTGCCAGCAGTTTGTGGCAGGAGAGCACAGATACGCAGTATTTT.

At least ten counts were recorded for this clonotype. The chain carries TRBV7-9 and TRBJ1-1, with D unclear. Between the trimmed V and J ends, which lost 7 bases and 2 bases, there was a span of 17 bases. Germline values: CDR1 SEHNR, CDR2 FQNEAQ (reference sequence). The CDR3 extends over 15 amino acids. CDR3 protein: CASTQRAAANTEAFF. The CDR3 nucleotides are TGTGCCAGCACCCAGCGGGCAGCCGCAAACACTGAAGCTTTCTTT.

Many counts were recorded for this clonotype. In DNA, the CDR3 is TGTGCCAGCAGAGGACAGGGGGATAACACTGAAGCTTTCTTT. Translating gives CASRGQGDNTEAFF. The chain uses TRBV12-3 or TRBV12-4 and TRBJ1-1, with TRBD1 identical over 10 bases. This CDR3 comprises 14 residues. The ends lost 6 bases at V and 2 bases at J; junction bases unmatched: 3.

The chain couples TRBV5-8 to TRBJ2-1; TRBD2 matches 9 bases. CDR1 SGHTS and CDR2 YDEGEE come from the germline V gene. The CDR3 is made up of 18 amino acids. The V gene end was trimmed by 0 bases and the J gene end by 4 bases; junction bases not matched to a gene: 11. The CDR3 DNA is TGTGCCAGCAGCTTGGCCGGAGGGTCGGGACTAGCTTACAATGAGCAGTTCTTC. The encoded protein is CASSLAGGSGLAYNEQFF.

The table lists this clonotype with a few counts. The rearrangement joins TRBV6-2 or TRBV6-3 to TRBJ2-1; possible D gene TRBD2, 6 bases. The germline gives CDR1 MNHEY, CDR2 SVGEGT. CDR3 length: 16 residues. V was pared by 6 bases and J by 4 bases, with 19 bases between. The CDR3 loop is CASRPEPGLLYNEQFF. The CDR3 DNA follows: TGTGCCAGCAGACCTGAGCCGGGACTCTTATACAATGAGCAGTTCTTC.

Regarding this clonotype: A much larger clonotype is one base distant, so this may be a read error. The rearrangement links TRBV2 to TRBJ2-1; TRBD2 agrees at 9 bases. The CDR3 is 14 residues long. CDR1 and CDR2 from the germline V gene are SNHLY and FYNNEI. Here the CDR3 reads CASRGTSRYSEQFF. The CDR3 DNA follows: TGTGCCAGCAGGGGGACTAGCCGTTACAGTGAGCAGTTCTTC.

In its sample, this clonotype was seen many times. V gene TRBV28 combines with J gene TRBJ2-2, with 10 nucleotides matching TRBD2. V lost 4 bases and J lost 8; bases outside the gene matches: 7. The CDR3 runs 15 residues. The V gene's germline CDR1 is MDHEN and CDR2 SYDVKM. CDR3 bases: TGTGCCAGCAGTTGGGCTAGCGGGAGAGCTGGGGAGCTGTTTTTT. Amino acids: CASSWASGRAGELFF.

A few counts support this clonotype. The gene calls are TRBV7-9 and TRBJ1-4, with D unresolved. The V gene's germline CDR1 is SEHNR and CDR2 FQNEAQ (reference sequence). CDR3 length: 16 residues. V gave up 5 bases and J gave up 5 bases, with 18 bases separating them. As DNA, the CDR3 is TGTGCCAGCAGCCCCCGCTTCCGGACGGGGAATGAAAAACTGTTTTTT. As protein: CASSPRFRTGNEKLFF.

The gene calls are TRBV9 and TRBJ1-5; possible D gene TRBD1, 6 bases. V was cut by 6 bases and J by 2 bases, with 15 bases left in between. Germline CDR1 is SGDLS and CDR2 is YYNGEE. The CDR3 has 15 residues. For the CDR3, the DNA is TGTGCCAGCAACCTGGGGGGGGCCGGCAATCAGCCCCAGCATTTT. This encodes CASNLGGAGNQPQHF.

CDR3 protein: CASSQREESGYGYTF. CDR3 sequence (DNA): TGTGCCAGCAGCCAACGCGAGGAGAGTGGCTATGGCTACACCTTC. This chain uses TRBV11-2 with TRBJ1-2, with D hard to call. The CDR3 runs to 15 residues. The germline V gene has CDR1 SGHAT and CDR2 FQNNGV. Trimming took 5 bases from V and 4 from J, leaving 17 bases between them.

Only a few counts were recorded for this clonotype. V gene TRBV4-1 combines with J gene TRBJ2-7, with D tentatively TRBD1 (6 bases). CDR3 length equals 15 residues. Per the germline V gene, CDR1 is MGHRA and CDR2 is YSYEKL. Trimming took off 4 bases at V and 5 bases at J, with 18 bases between the two ends. The CDR3 DNA sequence: TGCGCCAGCAGCCCCTTGGATGGCAGGGGCAACGAGCAGTACTTC. Amino acids: CASSPLDGRGNEQYF.

The CDR3 is CASDPGGMNTEAFF. The CDR3 bases are TGTGCCAGCGACCCCGGTGGCATGAACACTGAAGCTTTCTTT. This chain connects TRBV2 to TRBJ1-1; no reliable D call. V dropped 8 bases and J dropped 0 bases, with 13 bases sitting between them. The CDR3 contains 14 residues. The germline gives CDR1 SNHLY, CDR2 FYNNEI.

This rearrangement joins TRBV29-1 to TRBJ2-1, with D tentatively TRBD1 (7 bases). This CDR3 is built from 11 residues. V was pared by 5 bases and J by 9 bases, with 11 bases between. Germline CDR1 reads SQVTM; CDR2 reads ANQGSEA. The chain's CDR3 is CSVYRGGEQFF. The DNA of the CDR3 is TGCAGCGTTTACAGGGGAGGTGAGCAGTTCTTC.

The table lists this clonotype with many counts. This rearrangement joins TRBV2 to TRBJ1-2; 11 bases line up with TRBD1. The CDR3 is made up of 15 amino acids. CDR1 is SNHLY and CDR2 is FYNNEI in the germline V gene. V trimming: 7 bases; J trimming: 6 bases; junction bases outside the gene matches: 10. CDR3 region: CASNADRGRTDGYTF. CDR3 in DNA: TGTGCCAGCAACGCGGACAGGGGGCGCACAGATGGCTACACCTTC.

The chain couples TRBV7-9 to TRBJ2-7, with 7 bases that match TRBD1. The CDR3 is 16 amino acids. Germline CDR1 and CDR2: SEHNR and FQNEAQ (reference sequence). V dropped 5 bases and J dropped 5; count of bases not matched to a gene: 15. CDR3 DNA sequence: TGTGCCAGCAGCCTTCTCCCGGGACAGAACATCCACGAGCAGTACTTC. Translating it yields CASSLLPGQNIHEQYF.

The chain recombines TRBV5-4 with TRBJ2-7; 8 bases are shared with TRBD2. With 5 bases clipped from V and 5 bases from J, the junction kept 15 bases outside the gene matches. Germline values: CDR1 SGHNT, CDR2 YYREEE (reference sequence). The CDR3 is 16 residues long. The DNA for the CDR3 is TGTGCCAGCAGTCCGATCCGGGCGGCGGGAGGACACGAGCAGTACTTC. This translates into CASSPIRAAGGHEQYF.

This clonotype was seen a handful of times. CDR3 DNA sequence: TGCAGTGCTAGGGCCGGGACTAGCGGGAGAAGGGAGACCCAGTACTTC. This translates into CSARAGTSGRRETQYF. This chain connects TRBV20-1 to TRBJ2-5, with 14 positions matching TRBD2. The CDR3 has 16 residues. V lost 3 bases to trimming and J lost 5 bases; unmatched junction nucleotides: 8. Per the germline V gene, CDR1 is DFQATT and CDR2 is SNEGSKA (reference sequence).

This clonotype was seen only a few times. This chain links TRBV5-6 with TRBJ1-5; D not certain. There are 16 residues in the CDR3. Trimming left V 1 base short and J 3 bases short, with 14 bases between. Germline V gene data show CDR1 as SGHDT and CDR2 as YYEEEE. For the CDR3, the DNA is TGTGCCAGCAGCTTGCGGAGGGCTCAGCCCAATCAGCCCCAGCATTTT. It translates to CASSLRRAQPNQPQHF.

This clonotype was seen repeatedly, ten times or more. The chain carries TRBV11-2 and TRBJ2-7; possible D gene TRBD2, 6 bases. V lost 4 bases and J lost 9, with 28 bases in between. Germline-derived CDR1 and CDR2 are SGHAT and FQNNGV. The CDR3 totals 17 residues. DNA of the CDR3: TGTGCCAGCAGCTCCCCCCAACTAGCTAATAACCCCAGAGGGCAGTACTTC. Residues: CASSSPQLANNPRGQYF.

This clonotype was observed a few times. The rearrangement uses TRBV7-3 and TRBJ2-7, with D tentatively TRBD1 (5 bases). Trimming took off 5 bases at V and 0 bases at J, with 11 bases between the two ends. CDR1 is SGHTA, CDR2 FQGTGA, per germline. CDR3 length equals 14 residues. CDR3 amino acids: CASSPTVLSYEQYF. CDR3 nucleotides: TGTGCCAGCAGCCCGACAGTCCTCTCCTACGAGCAGTACTTC.

The rearrangement links TRBV5-6 to TRBJ1-2; D is uncertain. V was pared by 0 bases and J by 7 bases, with 13 bases between. CDR3 size: 14 residues. CDR1 and CDR2 from the germline V gene are SGHDT and YYEEEE. The CDR3 DNA sequence: TGTGCCAGCAGCTTGGGGGTTCAAGAATTTGGCTACACCTTC. The encoded protein is CASSLGVQEFGYTF.

The chain joins TRBV9 to TRBJ2-7; 10 nucleotides agree with TRBD2. CDR3 size: 14 residues. The germline CDR1 and CDR2 sequences are SGDLS and YYNGEE. J was trimmed by 7 bases and V by 0 bases; bases with no gene match: 4. DNA of the CDR3: TGTGCCAGCAGCGTAGGGACTAGCGGCCATGAGCAGTACTTC. Translation: CASSVGTSGHEQYF.

V gene TRBV12-3 or TRBV12-4 combines with J gene TRBJ2-2; 13 nucleotides align to TRBD2. CDR3 length: 16 residues. The V gene end was trimmed by 8 bases and the J gene end by 3 bases; junction bases not matched to a gene: 6. CDR3 loop: CASRGLAGLDTGELFF. DNA of the CDR3: TGTGCCAGCCGGGGACTAGCGGGACTTGACACCGGGGAGCTGTTTTTT.